Below are 30 T cell receptor beta chains sequenced from a single sample in a study of OX40 agonist ivuxolimab in advanced cancers. TCRdb's copy holds only in-frame clones and misses some; the assay was immunoSEQ multiplex PCR. The sample contains roughly 56,000 clones, about 91% of which appear only once. The source material was CD4+ or CD8+ T cells sorted from blood, sampled in a trial of the OX40 agonist ivuxolimab. The receptors originated from an adult with an advanced solid tumor such as melanoma, head and neck, liver or kidney cancer.

The chain links TRBV28 to TRBJ1-2; possible D gene TRBD1, 5 bases. The length of the CDR3 is 15 residues. Trimming shortened V by 3 bases and J by 6 bases, and 17 bases separated the two germline ends. The germline CDR1 and CDR2 sequences are MDHEN and SYDVKM. The CDR3 region has the DNA TGTGCCAGCAGTTTTCTGAACTCGGGGGGGAATGGCTACACCTTC. Its translation: CASSFLNSGGNGYTF.

The J gene is TRBJ2-3, the V gene TRBV4-1; 12 nucleotides line up with TRBD2. CDR1 and CDR2 from the germline V gene are MGHRA and YSYEKL. The CDR3 consists of 17 residues. With 4 bases clipped from V and 3 bases from J, the junction kept 8 bases outside the gene matches. The DNA of the CDR3 is TGCGCCAGCAGCCCTACCGTGACTAGCGGGAGTACAGATACGCAGTATTTT. Residues: CASSPTVTSGSTDTQYF.

This chain links TRBV5-6 with TRBJ1-1; possible D gene TRBD1, 5 bases. The ends were cut back, 4 bases at V and 1 base at J, with 8 bases in the middle. Germline CDR1 reads SGHDT; CDR2 reads YYEEEE. The CDR3 runs 13 residues. Here the CDR3 DNA reads TGTGCCAGCAGCGGGGCCGGGAACACTGAAGCTTTCTTT. Translated, it gives CASSGAGNTEAFF.

The rearrangement uses TRBV5-6 and TRBJ2-7, with 13 bases identical to TRBD2. This CDR3 comprises 17 residues. The germline V gene encodes CDR1 SGHDT and CDR2 YYEEEE. Trimming took 4 bases from V and 0 from J; bases not matched to a gene: 7. CDR3 residues: CASSPGLAGLNSYEQYF. The DNA for the CDR3 is TGTGCCAGCAGCCCGGGACTAGCGGGACTGAACTCCTACGAGCAGTACTTC.

The chain has TRBV15 and TRBJ2-7, with a possible D match to TRBD1 (5 bases). The CDR3 contains 12 residues. The V gene lost 5 bases and the J gene lost 3 bases, with 8 bases spanning the gap. Germline CDR1 reads LNHNV; CDR2 reads YYDKDF (reference sequence). CDR3 nucleotide sequence: TGTGCCACCAGCCAGGGTCGCTACGAGCAGTACTTC. Its translation is CATSQGRYEQYF.

J is TRBJ2-5 and V is TRBV29-1; 7 positions agree with TRBD2. V dropped 0 bases and J dropped 5; count of bases not matched to a gene: 9. The CDR3 consists of 15 residues. Per the germline V gene, CDR1 is SQVTM and CDR2 is ANQGSEA. CDR3 in DNA: TGCAGCGTTGAAGAACGGGACTACCTCGGGGAGACCCAGTACTTC. This codes for CSVEERDYLGETQYF.

This clone is a singleton in its sample. The V call is TRBV19, the J call TRBJ1-2; D is unresolved. The CDR3 spans 17 residues. CDR1 and CDR2 from the germline V gene are LNHDA and SQIVND (reference sequence). The ends were cut back, 0 bases at V and 3 bases at J, with 17 bases in the middle. The CDR3 DNA sequence: TGTGCCAGTAGTATAGATCTACAGCCCCCAAGTCACTATGGCTACACCTTC. Translation gives CASSIDLQPPSHYGYTF. Drawing the rest from reference TRBV19 and TRBJ1-2, the complete variable domain is DGGITQSPKYLFRKEGQNVTLSCEQNLNHDAMYWYRQDPGQGLRLIYYSQIVNDFQKGDIAEGYSVSREKKESFPLTVTSAQKNPTAFYLCASSIDLQPPSHYGYTFGSGTRLTVV.

The chain links TRBV4-3 to TRBJ2-3, with D maybe TRBD2 (7 bases). The CDR3 is 15 amino acids. The ends were cut back, 1 base at V and 5 bases at J, with 13 bases in the middle. Germline V gene data show CDR1 as LGHNA and CDR2 as YSLEER. CDR3 DNA: TGCGCCAGCAGCCAAGGGGGGGGGCTTGGAGATACGCAGTATTTT. It codes for CASSQGGGLGDTQYF.

This chain links TRBV7-2 with TRBJ2-7; a weak D match, TRBD2 (6 bases). V lost 3 bases to trimming and J lost 0 bases, with 15 bases between them. Per the germline V gene, CDR1 is SGHTA and CDR2 is FQGNSA. The CDR3 spans 16 residues. CDR3 region: CASSLEVGRNSYEQYF. The CDR3 bases are TGTGCCAGCAGCTTGGAAGTGGGGAGGAACTCCTACGAGCAGTACTTC.

Details on this clone: The junction does not match germline at one end; this may be a read error. The chain couples TRBV7-7 to TRBJ2-7, with TRBD2 identical over 7 bases. This CDR3 comprises 15 residues. Germline CDR1 reads SSHAT; CDR2 reads FNYEAQ (reference sequence). The CDR3 DNA is TGTGCTAGCAGCTTAGGTCGGGGGGATTTCTACGAGCAGTACTTC. Amino acid sequence: CASSLGRGDFYEQYF. Full variable domain (missing parts from reference TRBV7-7 and TRBJ2-7): GAGVSQSPRYKVTKRGQDVTLRCDPISSHATLYWYQQALGQGPEFLTYFNYEAQPDKSGLPSDRFSAERPEGSISTLTIQRTEQRDSAMYRCASSLGRGDFYEQYFGPGTRLTVT.

V usage is TRBV6-6 and J usage is TRBJ2-2; the match to TRBD2 covers 7 bases. V trimming: 6 bases; J trimming: 7 bases; junction bases outside the gene matches: 8. Germline CDR1 MNHNY, CDR2 SVGAGI (reference sequence). This CDR3 has 14 amino acids. CDR3 sequence reads: CASRGTKMGGELFF. CDR3 DNA: TGTGCCAGCAGGGGGACTAAAATGGGCGGGGAGCTGTTTTTT.

V gene TRBV12-5 combines with J gene TRBJ2-7; unclear D gene. Germline CDR1 reads LGHNT; CDR2 reads FRNRAP. Trimming stripped 6 bases from V and 3 bases from J, with 6 bases between. The CDR3 has 11 residues. CDR3 amino acids: CASGYYYEQYF. The CDR3 bases are TGTGCTAGTGGCTATTACTACGAGCAGTACTTC.

The J gene is TRBJ2-1, the V gene TRBV4-3, with 10 bases fitting TRBD2. The CDR3 consists of 16 residues. Germline-derived CDR1 and CDR2 are LGHNA and YSLEER. After removal of 5 bases from V and 6 bases from J, the junction contained 10 bases not matched to a gene. The CDR3 is CASSNLRGLASNEQFF. The CDR3 DNA sequence: TGCGCCAGCAGCAACCTGAGGGGACTAGCGAGCAATGAGCAGTTCTTC.

The chain links TRBV30 to TRBJ1-2; D may be TRBD1 (5 bases). Germline lookup yields CDR1 GTSNPN and CDR2 SVGIG (reference sequence). Trimming shortened V by 3 bases and J by 4 bases, and 9 bases separated the two germline ends. CDR3 length: 12 residues. As DNA, the CDR3 is TGTGCCTGGAGGGGGGAAAGCTATGGCTACACCTTC. As protein: CAWRGESYGYTF.

With respect to this clone: At one boundary the junction diverges from the germline segment, which might be a read error. J is TRBJ1-1 and V is TRBV10-3; no clear D gene. Germline CDR1 and CDR2: ENHRY and SYGVKD. The CDR3 loop spans 13 amino acids. CDR3 bases: TGTGCCATCAGTGAGTCCCGGACCCCTGAGGCTTTCTTT. Translation: CAISESRTPEAFF.

This chain uses TRBV7-9 with TRBJ2-2; D is perhaps TRBD2 (5 bases). The V and J ends lost 5 bases and 6 bases respectively, with 13 bases between them. The length of the CDR3 is 14 residues. The germline gives CDR1 SEHNR, CDR2 FQNEAQ (reference sequence). The CDR3 DNA follows: TGTGCCAGCAGCCCGAAGGAGGAGCCCGGGGAGCTGTTTTTT. Protein: CASSPKEEPGELFF.

The chain carries TRBV11-3 and TRBJ2-1; 10 bases align to TRBD2. V gave up 1 base and J gave up 7 bases; unmatched junction bases: 10. CDR1 SGHNT and CDR2 YENEEA come from the germline V gene. The CDR3 sequence is 17 residues long. CDR3 sequence reads: CASSLVSRGLANNEQFF. The CDR3 DNA sequence: TGTGCCAGCAGCTTAGTATCCCGGGGACTAGCGAATAATGAGCAGTTCTTC.

The rearrangement links TRBV7-8 to TRBJ2-1, with TRBD2 identical over 9 bases. Looked up from germline, CDR1 is SGHVS and CDR2 is FQNEAQ. The CDR3 has 17 amino acids. The V and J ends lost 4 bases and 5 bases, in that order; junction bases with no gene match: 12. CDR3 protein: CASSSLIVPSGDNEQFF. The CDR3 DNA reads TGTGCCAGCAGCTCCCTAATCGTCCCTAGCGGGGACAATGAGCAGTTCTTC.

V is TRBV28 and J is TRBJ2-2; a possible D gene is TRBD1 (5 bases). The CDR3 runs to 14 residues. Germline CDR1 MDHEN, CDR2 SYDVKM. The V end was cut by 4 bases, the J end by 2 bases, with 8 bases between. Written as DNA, the CDR3 is TGTGCCAGCAGTTCCAGGGTAAACACCGGGGAGCTGTTTTTT. The encoded protein is CASSSRVNTGELFF.

This chain links TRBV4-3 with TRBJ2-3; a weak D match, TRBD1 (5 bases). V dropped 0 bases and J dropped 3 bases, with 10 bases sitting between them. Per germline, CDR1 LGHNA and CDR2 YSLEER. The CDR3 spans 15 residues. CDR3 bases: TGCGCCAGCAGCCAAGAAGCAGGGATAACAGATACGCAGTATTTT. Its protein product is CASSQEAGITDTQYF.

V is TRBV5-6 and J is TRBJ1-4; no clear D. Trimming left V 0 bases short and J 4 bases short, with 7 bases between. This CDR3 region has 14 residues. Germline V gene lookup returns CDR1 SGHDT and CDR2 YYEEEE. CDR3 sequence reads: CASSLGPNNEKLFF. The CDR3 DNA reads TGTGCCAGCAGCTTGGGACCGAATAATGAAAAACTGTTTTTT.

This clone turned up a few times. The chain uses TRBV19 and TRBJ2-7, with 7 nucleotides matching TRBD1. Germline V CDR1 and CDR2: LNHDA, SQIVND (reference sequence). Trimming took 1 base from V and 3 from J; bases not matched to a gene: 6. The CDR3 contains 15 residues. The CDR3 loop is CASSIAGRGYYEQYF. The CDR3 nucleotides read TGTGCCAGTAGTATAGCCGGCAGGGGGTACTACGAGCAGTACTTC.

The rearrangement links TRBV5-1 to TRBJ2-7; maybe TRBD1 (6 bases). This CDR3 comprises 14 residues. CDR1 SGHRS and CDR2 YFSETQ come from the germline V gene. V dropped 4 bases and J dropped 4 bases, with 15 bases sitting between them. CDR3 in DNA: TGCGCCAGCAGCGATACAGGGTCCGTTTACGAGCAGTACTTC. Protein product: CASSDTGSVYEQYF.

The count of this clone is one. The chain has TRBV9 and TRBJ2-7; a weak D match, TRBD1 (6 bases). The V gene's germline CDR1 is SGDLS and CDR2 YYNGEE. V dropped 4 bases and J dropped 6 bases, with 11 bases sitting between them. The CDR3 is 12 amino acids. DNA for the CDR3: TGTGCCAGCAGCTCCCAGGGGTCCGAGCAGTACTTC. This codes for CASSSQGSEQYF.

This clone is judged medium-sized. The genes are TRBV4-1 and TRBJ2-7, with 9 nucleotides matching TRBD1. J lost 3 bases, V lost 1 base, and 4 bases had no gene match. The germline gives CDR1 MGHRA, CDR2 YSYEKL. This CDR3 comprises 15 residues. Here the CDR3 reads CASSQGQGEGYEQYF. In DNA form, the CDR3 reads TGCGCCAGCAGCCAAGGACAGGGGGAAGGCTACGAGCAGTACTTC.

This clone was picked up a small number of times. V usage is TRBV7-9 and J usage is TRBJ1-3, with D maybe TRBD1 (5 bases). V lost 1 base and J lost 4, with 8 bases in between. Germline lookup yields CDR1 SEHNR and CDR2 FQNEAQ (reference sequence). This CDR3 contains 14 residues. The CDR3 coding sequence is TGTGCCAGCAGCTTAGGGACACTCGGAAACACCATATATTTT. It encodes CASSLGTLGNTIYF.

This clone was recorded once. The rearrangement joins TRBV15 to TRBJ2-1; D uncertain. From germline, CDR1 is LNHNV and CDR2 YYDKDF (reference sequence). This CDR3 is 16 amino acids long. Trimming took 2 bases from V and 5 from J, leaving 16 bases between them. The CDR3 spells CATSRLDWVENNEQFF. CDR3 coding DNA: TGTGCCACCAGCAGATTGGATTGGGTAGAAAACAATGAGCAGTTCTTC.

This chain links TRBV19 with TRBJ2-3; 8 positions match TRBD2. This CDR3 comprises 16 residues. Germline values: CDR1 LNHDA, CDR2 SQIVND (reference sequence). V lost 1 base, J lost 3 bases, and 6 bases stayed unmatched. CDR3 loop: CASSIGAGGVTDTQYF. The DNA for the CDR3 is TGTGCCAGTAGTATAGGGGCGGGAGGAGTAACAGATACGCAGTATTTT.

The genes are TRBV5-5 and TRBJ2-7, with no clear D. CDR1 and CDR2 (germline): SGHKS, YYEKEE (reference sequence). The CDR3 is 12 residues long. Trimming stripped 3 bases from V and 9 bases from J, with 13 bases between. CDR3 bases: TGTGCCAGCAGCTCGGACGACTTACTGCAGTACTTC. This codes for CASSSDDLLQYF.

The rearrangement uses TRBV4-2 and TRBJ2-3; D not resolved. CDR3 length equals 12 residues. The germline V and J ends were trimmed by 0 bases and 7 bases, with 5 bases remaining between them. Germline V lookup: CDR1 LGHNA, CDR2 YNFKEQ. CDR3 sequence: CASSQDSNTQYF. The CDR3 nucleotides are TGTGCCAGCAGCCAAGATTCAAATACGCAGTATTTT.